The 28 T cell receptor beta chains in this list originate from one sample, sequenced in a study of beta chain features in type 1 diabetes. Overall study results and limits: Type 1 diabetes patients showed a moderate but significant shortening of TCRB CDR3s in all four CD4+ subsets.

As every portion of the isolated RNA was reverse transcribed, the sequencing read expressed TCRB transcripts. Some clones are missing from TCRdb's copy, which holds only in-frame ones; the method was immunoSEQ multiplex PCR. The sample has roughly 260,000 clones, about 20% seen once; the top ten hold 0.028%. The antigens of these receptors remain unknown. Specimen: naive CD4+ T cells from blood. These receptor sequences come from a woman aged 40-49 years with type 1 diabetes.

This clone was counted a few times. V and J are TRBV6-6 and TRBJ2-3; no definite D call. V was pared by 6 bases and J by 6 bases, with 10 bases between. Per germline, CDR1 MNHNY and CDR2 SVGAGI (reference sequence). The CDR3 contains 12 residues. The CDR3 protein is CASRVAADTQYF. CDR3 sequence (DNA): TGTGCCAGCAGGGTAGCAGCTGATACGCAGTATTTT.

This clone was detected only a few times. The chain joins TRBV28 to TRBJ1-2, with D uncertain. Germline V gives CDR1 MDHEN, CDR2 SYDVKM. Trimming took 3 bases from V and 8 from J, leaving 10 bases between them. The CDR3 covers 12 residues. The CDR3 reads CASSLRERGYTF. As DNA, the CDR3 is TGTGCCAGCAGTTTGCGGGAAAGGGGCTACACCTTC.

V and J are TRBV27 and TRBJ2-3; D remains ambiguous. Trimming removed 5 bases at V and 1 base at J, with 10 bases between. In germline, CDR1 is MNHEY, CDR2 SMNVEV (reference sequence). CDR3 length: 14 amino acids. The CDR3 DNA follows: TGTGCCAGCAGTCTCACAAGCGGCACAGATACGCAGTATTTT. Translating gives CASSLTSGTDTQYF.

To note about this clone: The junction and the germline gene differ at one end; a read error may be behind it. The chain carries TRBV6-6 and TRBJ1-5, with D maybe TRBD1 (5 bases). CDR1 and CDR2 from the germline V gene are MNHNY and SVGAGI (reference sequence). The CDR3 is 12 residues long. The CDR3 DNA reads TGTGCCAGCAGACGGGGGAGGGAGATCCCGGATTTT. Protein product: CASRRGREIPDF.

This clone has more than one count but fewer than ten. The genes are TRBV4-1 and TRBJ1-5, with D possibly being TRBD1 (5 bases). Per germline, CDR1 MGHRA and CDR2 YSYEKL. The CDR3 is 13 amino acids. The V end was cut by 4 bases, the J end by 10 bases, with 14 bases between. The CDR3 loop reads CASSPIGRTPQHF. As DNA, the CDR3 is TGCGCCAGCAGCCCGATCGGGCGGACACCCCAGCATTTT.

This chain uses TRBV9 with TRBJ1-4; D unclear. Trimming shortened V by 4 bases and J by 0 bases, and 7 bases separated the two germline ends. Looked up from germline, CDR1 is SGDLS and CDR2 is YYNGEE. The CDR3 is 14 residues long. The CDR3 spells CASSSTTTNEKLFF. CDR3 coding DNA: TGTGCCAGCAGCAGCACCACAACTAATGAAAAACTGTTTTTT.

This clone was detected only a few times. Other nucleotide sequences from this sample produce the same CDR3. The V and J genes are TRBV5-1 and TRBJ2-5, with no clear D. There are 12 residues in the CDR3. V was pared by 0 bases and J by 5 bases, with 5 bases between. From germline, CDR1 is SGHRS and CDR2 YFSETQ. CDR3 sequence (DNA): TGCGCCAGCAGCTTGGTCGAGGAGACCCAGTACTTC. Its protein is CASSLVEETQYF.

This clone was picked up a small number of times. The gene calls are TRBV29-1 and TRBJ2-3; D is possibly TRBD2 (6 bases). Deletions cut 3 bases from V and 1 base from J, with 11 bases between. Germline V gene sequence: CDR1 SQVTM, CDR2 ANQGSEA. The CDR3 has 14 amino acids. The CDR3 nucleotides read TGCAGCGTTGAGGCGGGACTTCGCACAGATACGCAGTATTTT. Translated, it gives CSVEAGLRTDTQYF.

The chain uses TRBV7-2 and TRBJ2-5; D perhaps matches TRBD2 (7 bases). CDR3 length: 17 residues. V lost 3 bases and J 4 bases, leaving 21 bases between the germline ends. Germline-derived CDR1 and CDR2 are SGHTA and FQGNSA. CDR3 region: CASSFGLGGELGETQYF. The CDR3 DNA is TGTGCCAGCAGCTTTGGCCTAGGGGGGGAGCTAGGAGAGACCCAGTACTTC.

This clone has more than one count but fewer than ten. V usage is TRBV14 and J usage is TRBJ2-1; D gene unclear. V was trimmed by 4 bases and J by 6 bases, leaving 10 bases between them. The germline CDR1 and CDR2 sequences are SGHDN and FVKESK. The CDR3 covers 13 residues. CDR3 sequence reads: CASSRFTINEQFF. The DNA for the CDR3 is TGTGCCAGCAGCCGCTTCACTATCAATGAGCAGTTCTTC.

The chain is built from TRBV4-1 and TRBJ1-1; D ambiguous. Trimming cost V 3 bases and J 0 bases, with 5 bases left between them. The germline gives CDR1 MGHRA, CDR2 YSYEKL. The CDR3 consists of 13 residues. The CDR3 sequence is CASSQDLNTEAFF. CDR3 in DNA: TGCGCCAGCAGCCAGGACTTGAACACTGAAGCTTTCTTT.

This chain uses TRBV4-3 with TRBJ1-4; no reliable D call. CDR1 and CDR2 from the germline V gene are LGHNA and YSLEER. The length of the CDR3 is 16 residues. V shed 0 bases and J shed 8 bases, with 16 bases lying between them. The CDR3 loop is CASSQEGGSRREKLFF. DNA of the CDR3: TGCGCCAGCAGCCAAGAGGGAGGGTCCCGGCGGGAAAAACTGTTTTTT.

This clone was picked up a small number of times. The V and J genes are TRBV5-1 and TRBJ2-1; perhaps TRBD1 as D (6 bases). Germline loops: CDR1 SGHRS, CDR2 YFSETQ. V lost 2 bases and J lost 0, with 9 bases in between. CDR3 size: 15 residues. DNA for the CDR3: TGCGCCAGCAGCTTAGGACAGAGCTCCTACAATGAGCAGTTCTTC. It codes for CASSLGQSSYNEQFF.

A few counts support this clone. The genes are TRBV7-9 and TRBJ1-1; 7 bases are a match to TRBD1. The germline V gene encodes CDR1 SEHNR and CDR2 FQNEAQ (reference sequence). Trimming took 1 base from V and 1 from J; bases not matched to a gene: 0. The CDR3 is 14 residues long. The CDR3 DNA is TGTGCCAGCAGCTTAGGGACAGGGAACACTGAAGCTTTCTTT. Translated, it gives CASSLGTGNTEAFF.

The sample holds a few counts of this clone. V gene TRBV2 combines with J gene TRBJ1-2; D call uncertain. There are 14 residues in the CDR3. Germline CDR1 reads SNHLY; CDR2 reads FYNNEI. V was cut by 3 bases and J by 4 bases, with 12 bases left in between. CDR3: CASSEREPSYGYTF. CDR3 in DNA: TGTGCCAGCAGTGAGCGAGAACCTTCCTATGGCTACACCTTC.

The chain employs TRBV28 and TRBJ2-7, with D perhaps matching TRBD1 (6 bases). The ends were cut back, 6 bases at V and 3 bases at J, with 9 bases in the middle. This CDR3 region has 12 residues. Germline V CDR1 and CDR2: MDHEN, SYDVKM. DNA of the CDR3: TGTGCCAGCAGACCGACAGGCTACGAGCAGTACTTC. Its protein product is CASRPTGYEQYF.

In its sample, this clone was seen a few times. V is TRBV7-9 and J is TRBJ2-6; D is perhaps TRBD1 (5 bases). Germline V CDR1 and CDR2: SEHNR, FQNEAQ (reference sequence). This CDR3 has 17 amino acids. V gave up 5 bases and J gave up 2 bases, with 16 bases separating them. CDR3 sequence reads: CASSRPGPRAGANVLTF. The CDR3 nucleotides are TGTGCCAGCAGCCGACCGGGCCCCAGGGCTGGGGCCAACGTCCTGACTTTC.

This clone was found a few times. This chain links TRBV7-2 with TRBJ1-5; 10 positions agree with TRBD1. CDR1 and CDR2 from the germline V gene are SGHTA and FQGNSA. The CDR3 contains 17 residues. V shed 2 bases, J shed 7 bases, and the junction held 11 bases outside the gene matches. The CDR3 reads CASSLWTRQGAGQPQHF. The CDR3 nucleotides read TGTGCCAGCAGCTTATGGACCCGACAGGGGGCTGGACAGCCCCAGCATTTT.

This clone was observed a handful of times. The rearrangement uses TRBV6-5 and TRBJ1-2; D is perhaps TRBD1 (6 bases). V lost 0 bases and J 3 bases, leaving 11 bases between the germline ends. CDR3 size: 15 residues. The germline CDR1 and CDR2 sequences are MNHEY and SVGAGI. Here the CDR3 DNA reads TGTGCCAGCAGTTACTCGATAACAGGGTACTATGGCTACACCTTC. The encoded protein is CASSYSITGYYGYTF.

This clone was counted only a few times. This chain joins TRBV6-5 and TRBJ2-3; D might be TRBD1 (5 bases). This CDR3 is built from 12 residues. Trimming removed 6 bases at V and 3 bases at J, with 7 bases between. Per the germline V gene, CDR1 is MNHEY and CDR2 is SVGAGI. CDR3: CASRDITDTQYF. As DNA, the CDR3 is TGTGCCAGCAGGGACATTACAGATACGCAGTATTTT.

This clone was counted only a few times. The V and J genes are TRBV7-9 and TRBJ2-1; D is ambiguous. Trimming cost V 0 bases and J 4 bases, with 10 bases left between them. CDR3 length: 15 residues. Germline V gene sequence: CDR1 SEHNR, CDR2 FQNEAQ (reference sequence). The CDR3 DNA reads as TGTGCCAGCAGCTTAGCGCTTACGGTATACAATGAGCAGTTCTTC. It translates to CASSLALTVYNEQFF.

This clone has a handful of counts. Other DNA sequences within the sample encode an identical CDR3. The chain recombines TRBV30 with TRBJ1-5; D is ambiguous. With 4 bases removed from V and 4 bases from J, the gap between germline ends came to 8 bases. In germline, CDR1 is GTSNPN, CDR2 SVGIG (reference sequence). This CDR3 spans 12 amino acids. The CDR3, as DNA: TGTGCCTGGACGAGCGGGAATCAGCCCCAGCATTTT. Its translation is CAWTSGNQPQHF.

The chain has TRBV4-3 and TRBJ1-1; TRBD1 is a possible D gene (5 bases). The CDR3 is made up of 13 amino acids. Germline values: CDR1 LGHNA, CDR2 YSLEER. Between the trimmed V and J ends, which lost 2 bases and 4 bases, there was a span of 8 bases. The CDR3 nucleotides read TGCGCCAGCAGCCAACTCGGGGGCACTGAAGCTTTCTTT. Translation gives CASSQLGGTEAFF.

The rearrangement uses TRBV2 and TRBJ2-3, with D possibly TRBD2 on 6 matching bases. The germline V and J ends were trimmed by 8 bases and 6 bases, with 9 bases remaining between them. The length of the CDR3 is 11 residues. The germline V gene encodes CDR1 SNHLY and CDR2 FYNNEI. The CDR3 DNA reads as TGTGCCAGCGGCCGGGGGGATACGCAGTATTTT. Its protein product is CASGRGDTQYF.

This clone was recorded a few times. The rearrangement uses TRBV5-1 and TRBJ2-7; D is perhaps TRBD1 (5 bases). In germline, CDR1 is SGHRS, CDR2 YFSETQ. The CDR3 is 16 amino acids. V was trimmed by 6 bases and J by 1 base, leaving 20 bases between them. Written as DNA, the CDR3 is TGCGCCAGCACCTTCGCTTCAGGGTCCCTATCCTACGAGCAGTACTTC. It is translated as CASTFASGSLSYEQYF.

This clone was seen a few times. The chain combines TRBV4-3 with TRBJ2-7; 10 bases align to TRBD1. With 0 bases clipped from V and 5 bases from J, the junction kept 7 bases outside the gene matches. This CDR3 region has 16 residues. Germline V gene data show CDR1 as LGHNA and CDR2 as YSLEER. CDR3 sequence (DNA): TGCGCCAGCAGCCAAGATCTGGCGACAGGGGGCCACGAGCAGTACTTC. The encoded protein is CASSQDLATGGHEQYF.

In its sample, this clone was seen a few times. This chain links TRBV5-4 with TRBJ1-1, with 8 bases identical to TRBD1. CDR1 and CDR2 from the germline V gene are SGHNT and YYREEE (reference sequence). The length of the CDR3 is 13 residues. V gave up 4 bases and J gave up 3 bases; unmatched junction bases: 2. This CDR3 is CASSGQGYTEAFF. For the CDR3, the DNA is TGTGCCAGCAGCGGACAGGGCTACACTGAAGCTTTCTTT.

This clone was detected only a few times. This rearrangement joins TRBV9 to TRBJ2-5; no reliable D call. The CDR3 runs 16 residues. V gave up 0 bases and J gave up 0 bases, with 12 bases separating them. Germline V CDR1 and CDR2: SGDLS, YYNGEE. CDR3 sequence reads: CASSVESSVYQETQYF. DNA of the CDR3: TGTGCCAGCAGCGTAGAATCGTCCGTATACCAAGAGACCCAGTACTTC.